A selection of T cell receptor beta chains follows, all from one sample in a study of blood T cells in healthy people across ages. Via MiXCR, TCRdb re-called the 5' RACE reads, giving one row per CDR3 protein. The sample lists over 700,000 distinct CDR3 sequences, about 55% occurring once. The source material was blood. The receptors were gathered from a man at least 80 years old in good health. Each CDR3 is given with its conserved first and last residue. The D gene is left open where the match is weak. Clone size is not always given. Where it is, it says once, few, many or a class for expanded clones.

J gene: TRBJ2-7
V gene: TRBV7-8
clone size: -
D gene: -
CDR3 protein: CASSFFGTQSSHEQYF
CDR3 DNA: TGTGCCAGCAGCTTTTTTGGGACCCAATCGTCCCACGAGCAGTACTTC

J gene: TRBJ2-1
V gene: TRBV4-2
clone size: -
D gene: -
CDR3 protein: CASSQLDRRGRNEQFF
CDR3 DNA: TGTGCCAGCAGCCAACTAGATCGGAGGGGTAGGAATGAGCAGTTCTTC

J gene: TRBJ1-2
V gene: TRBV20-1
clone size: -
D gene: TRBD1
CDR3 protein: CSPPGGNYGYTF
CDR3 DNA: TGCAGTCCTCCAGGGGGAAACTATGGCTACACCTTC

J gene: TRBJ1-2
V gene: TRBV20-1
clone size: -
D gene: TRBD1
CDR3 protein: CSARLTGTGYGYTF
CDR3 DNA: TGCAGTGCTAGACTAACCGGGACAGGGTATGGCTACACCTTC

J gene: TRBJ2-5
V gene: TRBV7-2
clone size: -
D gene: TRBD2
CDR3 protein: CASARGGREETQYF
CDR3 DNA: TGTGCCAGCGCACGGGGGGGGCGGGAAGAGACCCAGTACTTC

J gene: TRBJ2-7
V gene: TRBV5-1
clone size: few
D gene: -
CDR3 protein: CASLTAPGNYEQYF
CDR3 DNA: TGCGCCAGCTTAACCGCACCAGGGAACTACGAGCAGTACTTC

J gene: TRBJ2-1
V gene: TRBV7-9
clone size: -
D gene: -
CDR3 protein: CASSLALGSTLYNEQFF
CDR3 DNA: TGTGCCAGCAGCTTAGCGCTCGGCTCCACCCTCTACAATGAGCAGTTCTTC

J gene: TRBJ2-4
V gene: TRBV11-1
clone size: -
D gene: -
CDR3 protein: CASSLDSRAKNIQYF
CDR3 DNA: TGTGCCAGCAGCTTAGATTCCCGGGCCAAAAACATTCAGTACTTC

J gene: TRBJ2-7
V gene: TRBV2
clone size: -
D gene: TRBD2
CDR3 protein: CASSAGTSGITYEQYF
CDR3 DNA: TGTGCCAGCAGCGCCGGGACTAGCGGGATTACCTACGAGCAGTACTTC

J gene: TRBJ2-1
V gene: TRBV7-6
clone size: -
D gene: -
CDR3 protein: CASSLAGAGSSYNEQFF
CDR3 DNA: TGTGCCAGCAGCTTAGCCGGGGCAGGTAGCTCCTACAATGAGCAGTTCTTC